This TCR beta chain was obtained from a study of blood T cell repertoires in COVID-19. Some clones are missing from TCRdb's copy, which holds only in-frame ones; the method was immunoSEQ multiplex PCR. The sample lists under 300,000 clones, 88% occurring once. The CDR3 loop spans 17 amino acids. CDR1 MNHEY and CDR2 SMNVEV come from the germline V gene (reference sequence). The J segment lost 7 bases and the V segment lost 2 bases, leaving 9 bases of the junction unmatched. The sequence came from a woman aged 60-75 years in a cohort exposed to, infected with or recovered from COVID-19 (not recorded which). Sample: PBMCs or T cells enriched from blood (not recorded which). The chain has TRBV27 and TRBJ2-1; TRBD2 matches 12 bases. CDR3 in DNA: TGTGCCAGCAGTTTACTCGTGACTAGCGGGAGAGGAAATGAGCAGTTCTTC. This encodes CASSLLVTSGRGNEQFF.